This entry concerns a single T cell receptor beta chain. This record belongs to a study of OX40 agonist ivuxolimab in advanced cancers. Study information: An agonistic human IgG2 monoclonal antibody against OX40 (CD134) was given.

Germline CDR1 SEHNR, CDR2 FQNEAQ (reference sequence). V shed 1 base and J shed 0 bases, with 13 bases lying between them. This CDR3 has 16 amino acids. Sequencing was performed with immunoSEQ multiplex PCR; in TCRdb, only in-frame clones are kept and a portion is missing. Among about 70,000 clones listed, 92% were seen once. The sequence derives from an adult with an advanced solid tumor such as melanoma, head and neck, liver or kidney cancer. The rearrangement links TRBV7-9 to TRBJ2-7; D may be TRBD2 (5 bases). Source: CD4+ or CD8+ T cells sorted from blood, taken in a trial of the OX40 agonist ivuxolimab. The chain's CDR3 is CASSLGEGLYSYEQYF. The CDR3 DNA sequence: TGTGCCAGCAGCTTAGGTGAAGGACTCTACTCCTACGAGCAGTACTTC.